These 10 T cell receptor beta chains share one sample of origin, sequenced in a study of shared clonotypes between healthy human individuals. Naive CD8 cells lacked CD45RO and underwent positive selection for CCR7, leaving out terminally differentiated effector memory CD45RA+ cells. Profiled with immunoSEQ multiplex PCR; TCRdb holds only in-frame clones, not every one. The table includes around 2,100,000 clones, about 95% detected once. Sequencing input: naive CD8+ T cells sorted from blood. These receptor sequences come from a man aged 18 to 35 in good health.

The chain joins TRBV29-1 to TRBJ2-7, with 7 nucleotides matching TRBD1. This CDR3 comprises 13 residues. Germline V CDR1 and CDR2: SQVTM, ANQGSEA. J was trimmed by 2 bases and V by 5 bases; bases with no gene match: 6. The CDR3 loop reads CSVITGTAYEQYF. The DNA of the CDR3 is TGCAGCGTTATAACCGGGACAGCCTACGAGCAGTACTTC.

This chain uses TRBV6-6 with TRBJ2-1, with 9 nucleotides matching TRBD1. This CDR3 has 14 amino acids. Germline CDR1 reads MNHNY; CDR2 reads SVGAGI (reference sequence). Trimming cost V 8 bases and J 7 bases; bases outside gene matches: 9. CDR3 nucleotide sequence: TGTGCCAGCCGAGAGGACAGGGGATCGAATGAGCAGTTCTTC. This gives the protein CASREDRGSNEQFF.

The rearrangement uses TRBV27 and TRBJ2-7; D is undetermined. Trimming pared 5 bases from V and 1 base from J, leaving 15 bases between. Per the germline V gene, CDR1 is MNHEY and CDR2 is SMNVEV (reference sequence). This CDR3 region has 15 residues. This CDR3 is CASSPYQTFSYEQYF. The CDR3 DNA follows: TGTGCCAGCAGTCCATATCAAACGTTTTCCTACGAGCAGTACTTC.

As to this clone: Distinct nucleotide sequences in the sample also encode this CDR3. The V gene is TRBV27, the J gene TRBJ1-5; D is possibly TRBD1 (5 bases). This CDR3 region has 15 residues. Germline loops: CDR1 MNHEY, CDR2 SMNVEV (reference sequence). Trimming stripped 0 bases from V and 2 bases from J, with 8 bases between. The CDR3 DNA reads TGTGCCAGCAGTTTATCGGGGGGAGGCAATCAGCCCCAGCATTTT. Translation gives CASSLSGGGNQPQHF.

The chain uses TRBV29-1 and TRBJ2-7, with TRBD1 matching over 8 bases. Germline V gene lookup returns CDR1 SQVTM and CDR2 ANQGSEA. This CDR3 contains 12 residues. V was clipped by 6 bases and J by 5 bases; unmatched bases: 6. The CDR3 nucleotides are TGCAGCGTCTGGACAGGGCGGAACGAGCAGTACTTC. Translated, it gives CSVWTGRNEQYF.

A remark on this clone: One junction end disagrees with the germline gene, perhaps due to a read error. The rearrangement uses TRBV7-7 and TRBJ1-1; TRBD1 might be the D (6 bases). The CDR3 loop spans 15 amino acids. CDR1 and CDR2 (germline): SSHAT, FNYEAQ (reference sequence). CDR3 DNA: TGTGCTAGCAGCCAACTACAGGGAGGGGCCACTGAAGCTTTCTTT. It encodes CASSQLQGGATEAFF. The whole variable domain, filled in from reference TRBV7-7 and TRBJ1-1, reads GAGVSQSPRYKVTKRGQDVTLRCDPISSHATLYWYQQALGQGPEFLTYFNYEAQPDKSGLPSDRFSAERPEGSISTLTIQRTEQRDSAMYRCASSQLQGGATEAFFGQGTRLTVV.

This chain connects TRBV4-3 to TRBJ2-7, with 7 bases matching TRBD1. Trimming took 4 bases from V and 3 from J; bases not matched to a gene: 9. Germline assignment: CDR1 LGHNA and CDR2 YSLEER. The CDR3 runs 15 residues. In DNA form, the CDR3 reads TGCGCCAGCAGCCGACTACAGGGGATCGGCTACGAGCAGTACTTC. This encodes CASSRLQGIGYEQYF.

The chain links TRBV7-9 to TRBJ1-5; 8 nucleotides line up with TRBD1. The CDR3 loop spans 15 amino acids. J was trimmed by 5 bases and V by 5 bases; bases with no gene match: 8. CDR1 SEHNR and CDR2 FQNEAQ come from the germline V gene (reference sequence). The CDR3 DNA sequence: TGTGCCAGCAGCACTACGACAGGGGTATATCAGCCCCAGCATTTT. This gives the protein CASSTTTGVYQPQHF.

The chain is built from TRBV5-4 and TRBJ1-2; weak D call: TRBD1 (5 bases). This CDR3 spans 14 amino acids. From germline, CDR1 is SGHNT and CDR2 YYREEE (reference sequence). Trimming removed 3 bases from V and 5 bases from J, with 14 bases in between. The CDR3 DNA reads TGTGCCAGCAGCTCCGGGACGGCTACTTATGGCTACACCTTC. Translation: CASSSGTATYGYTF.

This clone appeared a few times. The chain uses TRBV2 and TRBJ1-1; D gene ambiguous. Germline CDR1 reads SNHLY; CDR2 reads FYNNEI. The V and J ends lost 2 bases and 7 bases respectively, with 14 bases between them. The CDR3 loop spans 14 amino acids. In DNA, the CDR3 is TGTGCCAGCAGTGAACAGAGTCTCCGGGGTGAAGCTTTCTTT. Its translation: CASSEQSLRGEAFF.